This passage covers 19 T cell receptor beta chains from one sample sequenced in a study of blood T cell repertoires in COVID-19. The assay was immunoSEQ multiplex PCR, and TCRdb's table has in-frame clones only and misses some. The table lists about 350,000 clones, about 88% of them singletons. Sequencing input: PBMCs or T cells enriched from blood (not recorded which). All receptors come from a woman in her 30s who had been exposed to COVID-19.

The chain recombines TRBV4-2 with TRBJ1-2, with a possible D match to TRBD1 (5 bases). Germline CDR1 is LGHNA and CDR2 is YNFKEQ. This CDR3 contains 19 residues. V lost 3 bases and J 6 bases, leaving 29 bases between the germline ends. DNA of the CDR3: TGTGCCAGCAGCCATCCTCCCCTATCCTATACAGGTCCCCTTGATGGCTACACCTTC. This translates into CASSHPPLSYTGPLDGYTF.

This clone was seen only a few times. This rearrangement joins TRBV6-4 to TRBJ1-2; 8 nucleotides agree with TRBD1. Germline values: CDR1 MRHNA, CDR2 SNTAGT. Germline trimming cut 0 bases from V and 6 bases from J; bases unmatched to any gene: 3. The CDR3 is 14 residues long. CDR3 in DNA: TGTGCCAGCAGTGACTCCGGACAGGGAGATGGCTACACCTTC. Protein: CASSDSGQGDGYTF.

This clone was detected only a few times. The chain combines TRBV27 with TRBJ1-1; TRBD1 aligns across 7 bases. J lost 5 bases, V lost 7 bases, and 10 bases had no gene match. The CDR3 has 14 amino acids. Germline V lookup: CDR1 MNHEY, CDR2 SMNVEV (reference sequence). In DNA form, the CDR3 reads TGTGCCAGCACCACAGACAGGGTTTGGACTGAAGCTTTCTTT. It encodes CASTTDRVWTEAFF.

The chain has TRBV11-2 and TRBJ1-1; D is possibly TRBD1 (5 bases). Trimming removed 4 bases at V and 0 bases at J, with 12 bases between. CDR1 is SGHAT, CDR2 FQNNGV, per germline. The length of the CDR3 is 15 residues. As DNA, the CDR3 is TGTGCCAGCAGCTCCTTTCGGGGGATGAACACTGAAGCTTTCTTT. Amino acids: CASSSFRGMNTEAFF. Full variable domain (outside the CDR3, taken from reference TRBV11-2 and TRBJ1-1): EAGVAQSPRYKIIEKRQSVAFWCNPISGHATLYWYQQILGQGPKLLIQFQNNGVVDDSQLPKDRFSAERLKGVDSTLKIQPAKLEDSAVYLCASSSFRGMNTEAFFGQGTRLTVV.

The chain combines TRBV19 with TRBJ2-1; a weak D match, TRBD1 (6 bases). There are 16 residues in the CDR3. V dropped 7 bases and J dropped 4 bases, with 20 bases sitting between them. The germline CDR1 and CDR2 sequences are LNHDA and SQIVND (reference sequence). The CDR3 DNA reads as TGTGCCAGTACCCCTCGGGGCAGGGGAGATTACAATGAGCAGTTCTTC. Protein sequence: CASTPRGRGDYNEQFF.

The J gene is TRBJ1-6, the V gene TRBV10-3; 7 bases align to TRBD1. Germline V gives CDR1 ENHRY, CDR2 SYGVKD. V dropped 10 bases and J dropped 9; count of bases not matched to a gene: 9. This CDR3 has 13 amino acids. Here the CDR3 reads CANRDSQTSPLHF. DNA of the CDR3: TGTGCCAACCGGGACAGTCAGACTTCACCCCTCCACTTT.

This clone has only one observation. The junction does not match germline at one end; this may be a read error. The V gene is TRBV9, the J gene TRBJ2-7; 9 positions match TRBD1. CDR3 length equals 16 residues. CDR1 is SGDLS and CDR2 is YYNGEE in the germline V gene. CDR3 sequence reads: CAGSPLPRTGAYEQYF. Here the CDR3 DNA reads TGTGCCGGCAGCCCCCTTCCCCGGACAGGGGCGTACGAGCAGTACTTC.

CDR3 coding DNA: TGTGCCAGCAGCGTTAGCGGGGGGGAACCCAACTCTGGAAACACCATATATTTT. The encoded protein is CASSVSGGEPNSGNTIYF. V and J are TRBV9 and TRBJ1-3, with a weak D call TRBD1 (5 bases). Germline lookup yields CDR1 SGDLS and CDR2 YYNGEE. Trimming shortened V by 2 bases and J by 0 bases, and 18 bases separated the two germline ends. The CDR3 is 18 amino acids.

The V call is TRBV2, the J call TRBJ1-1, with D unclear. CDR3 length: 14 residues. The V gene lost 3 bases and the J gene lost 0 bases, with 8 bases spanning the gap. Germline V lookup: CDR1 SNHLY, CDR2 FYNNEI. The CDR3 DNA sequence: TGTGCCAGCAGTGACGGTTCGATGAACACTGAAGCTTTCTTT. This sequence encodes CASSDGSMNTEAFF.

About this clone: The same CDR3 is also encoded by other DNA sequences in this sample. The chain links TRBV27 to TRBJ2-7; D possibly corresponds to TRBD1 (5 bases). This CDR3 has 14 amino acids. Germline V lookup: CDR1 MNHEY, CDR2 SMNVEV (reference sequence). V was shortened by 4 bases and J by 0 bases, with 10 bases between the two germline ends. In DNA form, the CDR3 reads TGTGCCAGCAGTTGGGCAGGGAACTCCTACGAGCAGTACTTC. It codes for CASSWAGNSYEQYF.

This sequence joins TRBV12-5 and TRBJ2-1; D call uncertain. The CDR3 is 14 residues long. Trimming removed 9 bases from V and 2 bases from J, with 14 bases in between. Per the germline V gene, CDR1 is LGHNT and CDR2 is FRNRAP. CDR3 in amino acids: CASSSTDTYNEQFF. The CDR3 DNA is TGTGCTAGCAGCTCCACAGACACCTACAATGAGCAGTTCTTC.

This chain joins TRBV6-4 and TRBJ2-7, with D tentatively TRBD2 (5 bases). V gave up 4 bases and J gave up 6 bases, with 16 bases separating them. In germline, CDR1 is MRHNA, CDR2 SNTAGT. CDR3 length: 14 residues. Written as DNA, the CDR3 is TGTGCCAGCAGTGTGGGAGAAGGGATAAGCGAGCAGTACTTC. Amino acids: CASSVGEGISEQYF.

This clone was counted only a few times. The CDR3 sequence: CASSPSTGDTEAFF. The CDR3 DNA reads as TGTGCCAGCTCACCCAGTACGGGGGACACTGAAGCTTTCTTT. The chain carries TRBV18 and TRBJ1-1; possibly TRBD1 for D (5 bases). The CDR3 is 14 amino acids. V was trimmed by 3 bases and J by 3 bases, leaving 11 bases between them. Germline assignment: CDR1 KGHSH and CDR2 LQKENI.

V and J are TRBV6-5 and TRBJ1-2; 7 nucleotides align to TRBD1. The CDR3 runs 16 residues. J gave up 0 bases and V 2 bases, and 6 bases lay outside the gene matches. The germline V gene encodes CDR1 MNHEY and CDR2 SVGAGI. CDR3 loop: CASSYAWGQTNYGYTF. DNA of the CDR3: TGTGCCAGCAGTTACGCCTGGGGACAGACTAACTATGGCTACACCTTC.

The chain carries TRBV7-9 and TRBJ2-1; 7 nucleotides match TRBD2. CDR3 length equals 16 residues. Per germline, CDR1 SEHNR and CDR2 FQNEAQ (reference sequence). The V and J ends lost 2 bases and 5 bases, in that order; junction bases with no gene match: 9. CDR3 in amino acids: CASSLKAGVGDNEQFF. DNA of the CDR3: TGTGCCAGCAGCTTAAAGGCGGGAGTTGGGGACAATGAGCAGTTCTTC.

In its sample, this clone was seen once. The chain recombines TRBV19 with TRBJ2-1; 9 nucleotides align to TRBD2. Trimming removed 4 bases from V and 2 bases from J; junction bases left unmatched: 3. CDR1 is LNHDA, CDR2 SQIVND, per germline (reference sequence). CDR3 length equals 15 residues. CDR3 DNA sequence: TGTGCCAGTAGTAGGCTAGCGGGGCCCTACAATGAGCAGTTCTTC. Translating gives CASSRLAGPYNEQFF. Drawing the rest from reference TRBV19 and TRBJ2-1, the complete variable domain is DGGITQSPKYLFRKEGQNVTLSCEQNLNHDAMYWYRQDPGQGLRLIYYSQIVNDFQKGDIAEGYSVSREKKESFPLTVTSAQKNPTAFYLCASSRLAGPYNEQFFGPGTRLTVL.

The rearrangement uses TRBV4-1 and TRBJ2-7; weak D call: TRBD2 (6 bases). The CDR3 contains 14 residues. Trimming stripped 0 bases from V and 6 bases from J, with 12 bases between. CDR1 is MGHRA and CDR2 is YSYEKL in the germline V gene. As DNA, the CDR3 is TGCGCCAGCAGCCAAGAGGGGGGTACGAGCGAGCAGTACTTC. It codes for CASSQEGGTSEQYF.

The chain is built from TRBV2 and TRBJ1-5; TRBD1 is a possible D gene (6 bases). From germline, CDR1 is SNHLY and CDR2 FYNNEI. Trimming took off 7 bases at V and 3 bases at J, with 13 bases between the two ends. The CDR3 covers 14 residues. The DNA of the CDR3 is TGTGCCAGCAACCAGGACAGAACCAATCAGCCCCAGCATTTT. It specifies CASNQDRTNQPQHF.

The chain carries TRBV2 and TRBJ2-3, with 8 bases lining up with TRBD2. V was pared by 4 bases and J by 1 base, with 7 bases of the junction left unmatched. Germline-derived CDR1 and CDR2 are SNHLY and FYNNEI. CDR3 length: 16 residues. Here the CDR3 reads CASSGSGGGRTDTQYF. The CDR3 nucleotides read TGTGCCAGCAGTGGAAGCGGGGGAGGGCGCACAGATACGCAGTATTTT.